This is a list of T cell receptor beta chains from one sample in a study of blood T cell repertoires in COVID-19. The repertoire was sequenced with immunoSEQ multiplex PCR; TCRdb's copy has only in-frame clones and lacks some. The sample lists around 110,000 clones, approximately 80% occurring once. Sequencing was carried out using peripheral blood. The origin of the receptors is a woman aged 65 to 85 with acute or convalescent COVID-19. CDR3s include the opening cysteine and the closing phenylalanine or tryptophan. Each record gives: J gene, V gene, D gene, clone size, CDR3 protein, CDR3 DNA. The D gene is left open where the match is weak. Rows may omit the clone size; those that give it use once, few, many or a size class.

j_call: TRBJ1-1
v_call: TRBV7-9
d_call: .
clone_size: .
cdr3_aa: CASSTQGEGRLTEAFF
cdr3_nt: TGTGCCAGCAGCACACAGGGAGAGGGGCGACTGACTGAAGCTTTCTTT

j_call: TRBJ2-5
v_call: TRBV7-9
d_call: .
clone_size: .
cdr3_aa: CASSLSRLQETQYF
cdr3_nt: TGTGCCAGCAGTCTGTCCCGACTACAAGAGACCCAGTACTTC

j_call: TRBJ2-2
v_call: TRBV7-3
d_call: TRBD1
clone_size: .
cdr3_aa: CASSSDRGFTGELFF
cdr3_nt: TGTGCCAGCAGCTCCGACAGGGGGTTCACCGGGGAGCTGTTTTTT

j_call: TRBJ2-7
v_call: TRBV7-8
d_call: .
clone_size: .
cdr3_aa: CASSWGQIYEQYF
cdr3_nt: TGTGCCAGCAGTTGGGGGCAGATCTACGAGCAGTACTTC

j_call: TRBJ1-2
v_call: TRBV6-5
d_call: TRBD1
clone_size: once
cdr3_aa: CASRQGGSGYGYTF
cdr3_nt: TGTGCCAGCAGACAGGGGGGATCTGGCTATGGCTACACCTTC

j_call: TRBJ2-2
v_call: TRBV7-7
d_call: .
clone_size: .
cdr3_aa: CASSLRGPHTGELFF
cdr3_nt: TGTGCCAGCAGCTTAAGGGGCCCGCACACCGGGGAGCTGTTTTTT

j_call: TRBJ1-4
v_call: TRBV7-2
d_call: .
clone_size: .
cdr3_aa: CASSAGPGGEKLFF
cdr3_nt: TGTGCCAGCAGCGCGGGCCCGGGGGGCGAAAAACTGTTTTTT

j_call: TRBJ2-5
v_call: TRBV18
d_call: .
clone_size: .
cdr3_aa: CATGTLQETQYF
cdr3_nt: TGTGCCACCGGGACACTCCAAGAGACCCAGTACTTC

j_call: TRBJ2-7
v_call: TRBV5-5
d_call: .
clone_size: .
cdr3_aa: CASSPRGREATYEQYF
cdr3_nt: TGTGCCAGCAGCCCCCGGGGCAGGGAGGCCACCTACGAGCAGTACTTC

j_call: TRBJ2-7
v_call: TRBV28
d_call: .
clone_size: .
cdr3_aa: CASSGTGGGLSYEQYF
cdr3_nt: TGTGCCAGCAGTGGGACGGGGGGCGGGCTCTCCTACGAGCAGTACTTC

j_call: TRBJ1-5
v_call: TRBV4-1
d_call: TRBD1
clone_size: .
cdr3_aa: CASSQPRRDRLDQPQHF
cdr3_nt: TGCGCCAGCAGCCAACCCCGACGGGACAGATTGGATCAGCCCCAGCATTTT

j_call: TRBJ2-6
v_call: TRBV5-1
d_call: .
clone_size: few
cdr3_aa: CASSLRVSGANVLTF
cdr3_nt: TGCGCCAGCAGCTTGAGAGTCTCTGGGGCCAACGTCCTGACTTTC

j_call: TRBJ2-5
v_call: TRBV6-5
d_call: .
clone_size: .
cdr3_aa: CASSYRWEVGETQYF
cdr3_nt: TGTGCCAGCAGTTATCGGTGGGAGGTAGGAGAGACCCAGTACTTC

j_call: TRBJ1-5
v_call: TRBV24-1
d_call: .
clone_size: .
cdr3_aa: CATSGAGLSNQPQHF
cdr3_nt: TGTGCCACCAGTGGGGCAGGGCTTAGCAATCAGCCCCAGCATTTT

j_call: TRBJ1-5
v_call: TRBV6-6
d_call: .
clone_size: once
cdr3_aa: CASSRLNRVESNQPQHF
cdr3_nt: TGTGCCAGCAGTCGCTTAAACAGGGTAGAGAGCAATCAGCCCCAGCATTTT

j_call: TRBJ1-5
v_call: TRBV11-3
d_call: .
clone_size: .
cdr3_aa: CASSPSLGGGNQPQHF
cdr3_nt: TGTGCCAGCAGCCCTTCGTTGGGAGGTGGCAATCAGCCCCAGCATTTT

j_call: TRBJ2-2
v_call: TRBV10-3
d_call: .
clone_size: .
cdr3_aa: CAIASNRANTGELFF
cdr3_nt: TGTGCCATCGCGAGTAACAGGGCGAACACCGGGGAGCTGTTTTTT

j_call: TRBJ2-5
v_call: TRBV3-1/TRBV3-2
d_call: .
clone_size: once
cdr3_aa: CASSQGTGGHATQYF
cdr3_nt: TGTGCCAGCAGCCAAGGTACCGGGGGGCACGCGACCCAGTACTTC

j_call: TRBJ2-5
v_call: TRBV2
d_call: .
clone_size: once
cdr3_aa: CASTRDTQETQYF
cdr3_nt: TGTGCCAGCACACGGGACACTCAAGAGACCCAGTACTTC

j_call: TRBJ2-1
v_call: TRBV28
d_call: TRBD2
clone_size: .
cdr3_aa: CASSTSGGVYNEQFF
cdr3_nt: TGTGCCAGCAGTACCTCGGGGGGGGTCTACAATGAGCAGTTCTTC

j_call: TRBJ2-7
v_call: TRBV21-1
d_call: .
clone_size: .
cdr3_aa: CASSKIRRPYEQYF
cdr3_nt: TGTGCCAGCAGCAAAATACGGCGGCCCTACGAGCAGTACTTC

j_call: TRBJ2-7
v_call: TRBV9
d_call: TRBD2
clone_size: .
cdr3_aa: CASSPSGTTSYEQYF
cdr3_nt: TGTGCCAGCAGCCCATCAGGGACTACCTCCTACGAGCAGTACTTC

j_call: TRBJ2-5
v_call: TRBV5-6
d_call: TRBD2
clone_size: .
cdr3_aa: CASSLWGTRGGSQETQYF
cdr3_nt: TGTGCCAGCAGCTTGTGGGGGACTCGCGGGGGGTCACAAGAGACCCAGTACTTC

j_call: TRBJ2-1
v_call: TRBV9
d_call: .
clone_size: few
cdr3_aa: CASSVGGFNEQFF
cdr3_nt: TGTGCCAGCAGCGTGGGGGGTTTCAATGAGCAGTTCTTC

j_call: TRBJ2-2
v_call: TRBV5-4
d_call: TRBD1
clone_size: once
cdr3_aa: CASSVDRGAGELFF
cdr3_nt: TGTGCCAGCAGCGTTGACAGGGGTGCCGGGGAGCTGTTTTTT

j_call: TRBJ2-5
v_call: TRBV2
d_call: .
clone_size: .
cdr3_aa: CASNLEGTQYF
cdr3_nt: TGTGCCAGCAATCTAGAGGGGACCCAGTACTTC

j_call: TRBJ2-7
v_call: TRBV14
d_call: TRBD2
clone_size: .
cdr3_aa: CASSQETRASGFHEQYF
cdr3_nt: TGTGCCAGCAGCCAAGAGACTAGGGCTAGCGGGTTCCACGAGCAGTACTTC

j_call: TRBJ2-1
v_call: TRBV7-3
d_call: TRBD2
clone_size: few
cdr3_aa: CASSLTASGRGRYNEQFF
cdr3_nt: TGTGCCAGCAGCTTAACGGCTAGCGGGAGGGGGAGATACAATGAGCAGTTCTTC

j_call: TRBJ2-5
v_call: TRBV30
d_call: TRBD2
clone_size: .
cdr3_aa: CAWSVRLAGVETQYF
cdr3_nt: TGTGCCTGGAGTGTACGGCTAGCGGGGGTAGAGACCCAGTACTTC

j_call: TRBJ2-7
v_call: TRBV7-9
d_call: TRBD1
clone_size: .
cdr3_aa: CASSLGPRDRAYEQYF
cdr3_nt: TGTGCCAGCAGCTTAGGGCCCCGGGACAGGGCCTACGAGCAGTACTTC

j_call: TRBJ1-4
v_call: TRBV6-1
d_call: .
clone_size: .
cdr3_aa: CASSEEFQAGKLFF
cdr3_nt: TGTGCCAGCAGTGAGGAGTTTCAAGCGGGAAAACTGTTTTTT

j_call: TRBJ2-7
v_call: TRBV2
d_call: .
clone_size: .
cdr3_aa: CASSEQSYEQYF
cdr3_nt: TGTGCCAGCAGTGAACAGTCCTACGAGCAGTACTTC

j_call: TRBJ2-3
v_call: TRBV6-5
d_call: .
clone_size: .
cdr3_aa: CASSRQTPSDTQYF
cdr3_nt: TGTGCCAGCAGCAGACAGACTCCTTCAGATACGCAGTATTTT

j_call: TRBJ2-7
v_call: TRBV5-1
d_call: TRBD1
clone_size: .
cdr3_aa: CASSGGTGAYEQYF
cdr3_nt: TGCGCCAGCAGCGGAGGGACAGGAGCCTACGAGCAGTACTTC

j_call: TRBJ2-2
v_call: TRBV6-5
d_call: .
clone_size: .
cdr3_aa: CASRSGGTGELFF
cdr3_nt: TGTGCCAGCAGATCCGGGGGCACCGGGGAGCTGTTTTTT

j_call: TRBJ2-7
v_call: TRBV5-1
d_call: TRBD1
clone_size: .
cdr3_aa: CASSPGTGAYEQYF
cdr3_nt: TGCGCCAGCAGCCCAGGGACAGGGGCCTACGAGCAGTACTTC

j_call: TRBJ1-5
v_call: TRBV2
d_call: .
clone_size: .
cdr3_aa: CASSGGQSSNQPQHF
cdr3_nt: TGTGCCAGCAGTGGGGGGCAGAGTAGCAATCAGCCCCAGCATTTT

j_call: TRBJ2-1
v_call: TRBV6-5
d_call: TRBD2
clone_size: .
cdr3_aa: CASLLAAPYNEQFF
cdr3_nt: TGTGCCAGCCTCCTAGCGGCCCCCTACAATGAGCAGTTCTTC

j_call: TRBJ1-2
v_call: TRBV7-2
d_call: .
clone_size: .
cdr3_aa: CASSGRGLFDYTF
cdr3_nt: TGTGCCAGCAGCGGTAGAGGCCTCTTCGACTACACCTTC

j_call: TRBJ2-4
v_call: TRBV9
d_call: TRBD1
clone_size: .
cdr3_aa: CASSVGQGNIQYF
cdr3_nt: TGTGCCAGCAGCGTAGGACAGGGAAACATTCAGTACTTC

j_call: TRBJ2-1
v_call: TRBV24-1
d_call: .
clone_size: .
cdr3_aa: CATSEAGEEQFF
cdr3_nt: TGTGCCACCAGTGAAGCGGGCGAGGAGCAGTTCTTC

j_call: TRBJ2-7
v_call: TRBV7-9
d_call: .
clone_size: .
cdr3_aa: CASSLLSSTYEQYF
cdr3_nt: TGTGCCAGCAGCTTATTGAGCTCTACCTACGAGCAGTACTTC

j_call: TRBJ2-5
v_call: TRBV3-1/TRBV3-2
d_call: TRBD1
clone_size: .
cdr3_aa: CASSQGRGRLETQYF
cdr3_nt: TGTGCCAGCAGCCAAGGAAGGGGGCGGTTGGAGACCCAGTACTTC